This record concerns one TCR beta chain sequence. The data are from a study of PD-L1 blockade in urothelial cancer. Background on the study: The year 2014 saw patients start atezolizumab, 1,200 mg intravenously every 3 weeks. About 85% of the roughly 29 patients were men whose urothelial cancer was bladder-origin.

This table comes from immunoSEQ multiplex PCR, and its TCRdb copy is limited to in-frame clones, with some not included. The repertoire holds nearly 50,000 clones, with 70% to 90% as singletons. The time point is: peripheral blood 6 weeks after treatment start. V lost 5 bases, J lost 5 bases, and 6 bases lay in between. Germline V gene lookup returns CDR1 SNHLY and CDR2 FYNNEI. This CDR3 spans 12 amino acids. The sequenced sample was PBMCs, obtained around atezolizumab (anti-PD-L1) treatment. The chain employs TRBV2 and TRBJ1-4; no reliable D call. The clonotype comes from a man aged 50-59 years with urothelial cancer. The CDR3, as DNA: TGTGCCAGCAGTCGTCAGAATGAAAAACTGTTTTTT. Its protein is CASSRQNEKLFF.